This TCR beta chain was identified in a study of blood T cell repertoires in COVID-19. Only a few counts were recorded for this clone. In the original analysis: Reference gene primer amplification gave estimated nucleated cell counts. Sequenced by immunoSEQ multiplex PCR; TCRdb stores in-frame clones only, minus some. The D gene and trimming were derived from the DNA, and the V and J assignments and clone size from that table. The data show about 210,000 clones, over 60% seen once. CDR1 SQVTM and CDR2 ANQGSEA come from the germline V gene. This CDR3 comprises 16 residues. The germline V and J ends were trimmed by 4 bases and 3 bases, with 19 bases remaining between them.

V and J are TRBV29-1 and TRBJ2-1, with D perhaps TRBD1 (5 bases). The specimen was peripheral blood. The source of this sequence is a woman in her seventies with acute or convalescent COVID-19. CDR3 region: CSVAGAVDRGYNEQFF. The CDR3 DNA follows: TGCAGCGTTGCAGGAGCCGTAGATAGGGGCTACAATGAGCAGTTCTTC.